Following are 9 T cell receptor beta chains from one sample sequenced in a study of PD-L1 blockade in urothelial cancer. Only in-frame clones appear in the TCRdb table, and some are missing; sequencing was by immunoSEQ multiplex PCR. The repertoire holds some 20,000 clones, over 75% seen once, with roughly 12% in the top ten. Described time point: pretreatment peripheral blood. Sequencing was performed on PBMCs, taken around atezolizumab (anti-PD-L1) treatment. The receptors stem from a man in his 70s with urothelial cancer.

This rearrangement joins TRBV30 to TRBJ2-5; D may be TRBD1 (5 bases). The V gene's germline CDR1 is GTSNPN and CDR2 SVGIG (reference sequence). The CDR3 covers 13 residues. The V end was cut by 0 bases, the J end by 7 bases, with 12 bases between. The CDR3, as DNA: TGTGCCTGGAGTGTTGCGGACACAGGGACCCAGTACTTC. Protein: CAWSVADTGTQYF.

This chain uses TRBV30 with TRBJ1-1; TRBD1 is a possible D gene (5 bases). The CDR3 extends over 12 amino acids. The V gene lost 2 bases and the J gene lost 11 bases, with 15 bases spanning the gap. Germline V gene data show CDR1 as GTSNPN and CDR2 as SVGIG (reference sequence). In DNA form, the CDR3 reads TGTGCCTGGAGTAGCCAGGGAACGATCGCTTTCTTT. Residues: CAWSSQGTIAFF. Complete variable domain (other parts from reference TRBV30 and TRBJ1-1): SQTIHQWPATLVQPVGSPLSLECTVEGTSNPNLYWYRQAAGRGLQLLFYSVGIGQISSEVPQNLSASRPQDRQFILSSKKLLLSDSGFYLCAWSSQGTIAFFGQGTRLTVV.

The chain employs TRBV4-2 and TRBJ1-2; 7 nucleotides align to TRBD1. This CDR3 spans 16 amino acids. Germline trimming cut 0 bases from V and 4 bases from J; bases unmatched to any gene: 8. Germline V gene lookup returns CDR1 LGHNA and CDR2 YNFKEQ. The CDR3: CASSQDLTGNSYGYTF. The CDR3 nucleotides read TGTGCCAGCAGCCAAGACCTGACAGGGAACAGCTATGGCTACACCTTC.

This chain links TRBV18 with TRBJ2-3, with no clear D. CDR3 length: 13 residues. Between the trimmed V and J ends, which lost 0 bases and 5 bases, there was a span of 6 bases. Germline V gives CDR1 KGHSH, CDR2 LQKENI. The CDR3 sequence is CASSPPTLDTQYF. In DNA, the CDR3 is TGTGCCAGCTCACCACCAACTTTAGATACGCAGTATTTT.

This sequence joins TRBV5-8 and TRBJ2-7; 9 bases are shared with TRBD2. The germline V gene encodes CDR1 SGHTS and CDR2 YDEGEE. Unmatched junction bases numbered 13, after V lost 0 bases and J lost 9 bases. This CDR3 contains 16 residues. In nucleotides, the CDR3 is TGTGCCAGCAGCTTGGGGACTAGCGCCAAAAGTGGCGTGCAGTACTTC. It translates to CASSLGTSAKSGVQYF.

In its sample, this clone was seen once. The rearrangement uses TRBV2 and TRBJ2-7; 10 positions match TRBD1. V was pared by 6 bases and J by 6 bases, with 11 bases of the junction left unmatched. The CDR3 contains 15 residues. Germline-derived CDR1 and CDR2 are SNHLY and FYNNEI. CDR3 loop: CASSTRGGQGSEQYF. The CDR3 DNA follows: TGTGCCAGCAGCACGAGAGGGGGACAGGGGAGCGAGCAGTACTTC. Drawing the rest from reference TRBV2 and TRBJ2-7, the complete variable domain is EPEVTQTPSHQVTQMGQEVILRCVPISNHLYFYWYRQILGQKVEFLVSFYNNEISEKSEIFDDQFSVERPDGSNFTLKIRSTKLEDSAMYFCASSTRGGQGSEQYFGPGTRLTVT.

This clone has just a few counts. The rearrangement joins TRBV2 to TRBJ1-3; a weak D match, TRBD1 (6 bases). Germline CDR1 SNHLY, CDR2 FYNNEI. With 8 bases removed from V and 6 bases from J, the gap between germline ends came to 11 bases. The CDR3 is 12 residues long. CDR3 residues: CASRTVQNTIYF. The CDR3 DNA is TGTGCCAGCCGGACAGTCCAAAACACCATATATTTT.

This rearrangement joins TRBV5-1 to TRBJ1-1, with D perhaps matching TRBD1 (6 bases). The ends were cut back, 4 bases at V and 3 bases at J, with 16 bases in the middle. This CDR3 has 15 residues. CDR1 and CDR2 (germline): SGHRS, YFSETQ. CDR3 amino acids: CASSPGGGRHTEAFF. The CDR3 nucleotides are TGCGCCAGCAGCCCGGGAGGGGGGCGTCACACTGAAGCTTTCTTT.

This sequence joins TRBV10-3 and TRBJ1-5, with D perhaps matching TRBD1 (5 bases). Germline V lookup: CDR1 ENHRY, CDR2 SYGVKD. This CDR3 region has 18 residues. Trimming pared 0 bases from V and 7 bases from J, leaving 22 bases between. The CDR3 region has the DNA TGTGCCATCAGTGAGTCTCAGGGAAGCCGCATTCTGGGGCAGCCCCAGCATTTT. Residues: CAISESQGSRILGQPQHF.